The present TCR beta chain was sequenced within a study of post-analysis software for immune sequencing data. Unique molecular identifiers were built into the TCR beta cDNA libraries. TCRdb re-analysed the PCR reads in MiXCR, keeping a single row per CDR3 protein. Among 650,000 to 850,000 distinct CDR3 sequences, about 53% were seen once, and the ten largest hold 4.6%. As regards this clonotype: The target antigen is unknown.

Between the trimmed V and J ends, which lost 3 bases and 4 bases, there was a span of 14 bases. The CDR3 runs to 15 residues. General study points: Batch-mates among the samples co-clustered strongly by F measure. Roughly five TRBV segments were more frequent in patients than controls; TRBV5-6, TRBV5-1 and TRBV20-1 belonged to this group.

Sequenced: blood. This receptor was identified in a girl between 5 and 17 years old with multiple sclerosis. This sequence joins TRBV12-3 or TRBV12-4 and TRBJ2-3; a possible D gene is TRBD1 (6 bases). The CDR3 DNA sequence: TGTGCCAGCAGTTTTCCCGTACAGGGACCAGATACGCAGTATTTT. This codes for CASSFPVQGPDTQYF.